Below are 30 T cell receptor beta chains sequenced from a single sample in a study of cytomegalovirus exposure and HLA in healthy donors. The table came from immunoSEQ multiplex PCR; TCRdb's copy has only in-frame clones and leaves some out. Of under 200,000 clones listed, 86% are singletons. What was sequenced was PBMCs. The receptors were sampled from a woman in her twenties or thirties in good health and CMV-seronegative.

The J gene is TRBJ2-1, the V gene TRBV9; 9 bases are shared with TRBD2. Germline lookup yields CDR1 SGDLS and CDR2 YYNGEE. The CDR3 length is 17 residues. The V gene end was trimmed by 0 bases and the J gene end by 6 bases; junction bases not matched to a gene: 10. The CDR3 reads CASSVEWGSGSINEQFF. DNA of the CDR3: TGTGCCAGCAGCGTAGAGTGGGGTAGCGGGAGCATCAATGAGCAGTTCTTC.

The genes are TRBV6-6 and TRBJ1-3; D is unresolved. The length of the CDR3 is 13 residues. The germline V and J ends were trimmed by 5 bases and 6 bases, with 11 bases remaining between them. Germline values: CDR1 MNHNY, CDR2 SVGAGI (reference sequence). The CDR3 coding sequence is TGTGCCAGCAGTCTCTCCTTTGAAAACACCATATATTTT. It translates to CASSLSFENTIYF.

This chain uses TRBV6-5 with TRBJ1-1; possible D gene TRBD1, 5 bases. V was pared by 7 bases and J by 2 bases, with 11 bases between. Germline V CDR1 and CDR2: MNHEY, SVGAGI. The CDR3 extends over 13 amino acids. CDR3 in amino acids: CASIKGINTEAFF. The CDR3 DNA is TGTGCCAGCATTAAGGGGATCAACACTGAAGCTTTCTTT.

The chain combines TRBV4-3 with TRBJ2-5; 10 bases are a match to TRBD1. The CDR3 totals 15 residues. V lost 1 base and J lost 5; bases outside the gene matches: 4. Germline V gives CDR1 LGHNA, CDR2 YSLEER. CDR3 in amino acids: CASSQGTGGAETQYF. CDR3 coding DNA: TGCGCCAGCAGCCAAGGGACAGGGGGTGCGGAGACCCAGTACTTC.

The chain recombines TRBV7-9 with TRBJ2-4; 9 nucleotides agree with TRBD1. Germline trimming cut 2 bases from V and 2 bases from J; bases unmatched to any gene: 4. CDR1 and CDR2 from the germline V gene are SEHNR and FQNEAQ (reference sequence). This CDR3 contains 16 residues. The DNA of the CDR3 is TGTGCCAGCAGCTTAAGGGGGACAGGGACCAAAAACATTCAGTACTTC. Protein product: CASSLRGTGTKNIQYF.

The V gene is TRBV19, the J gene TRBJ1-5, with 9 bases that match TRBD1. This CDR3 is built from 20 residues. Trimming took 6 bases from V and 5 from J; bases not matched to a gene: 23. Germline CDR1 is LNHDA and CDR2 is SQIVND (reference sequence). The CDR3 DNA reads as TGTGCCAGTAGCGCCCCGCGGGGACAGGGTATTGTATTTCGCGATCAGCCCCAGCATTTT. Protein product: CASSAPRGQGIVFRDQPQHF. Together with reference TRBV19 and TRBJ1-5, the CDR3 gives the full variable domain: DGGITQSPKYLFRKEGQNVTLSCEQNLNHDAMYWYRQDPGQGLRLIYYSQIVNDFQKGDIAEGYSVSREKKESFPLTVTSAQKNPTAFYLCASSAPRGQGIVFRDQPQHFGDGTRLSIL.

This chain joins TRBV5-1 and TRBJ2-7; D is unresolved. The germline V and J ends were trimmed by 1 base and 0 bases, with 5 bases remaining between them. The CDR3 is made up of 13 amino acids. The germline CDR1 and CDR2 sequences are SGHRS and YFSETQ. CDR3 protein: CASSLSSSYEQYF. The CDR3 nucleotides are TGCGCCAGCAGCTTGAGTTCCTCCTACGAGCAGTACTTC.

The V and J genes are TRBV4-3 and TRBJ1-2, with unresolved D. Germline V gene sequence: CDR1 LGHNA, CDR2 YSLEER. The CDR3 extends over 14 amino acids. Trimming left V 0 bases short and J 4 bases short, with 9 bases between. The DNA of the CDR3 is TGCGCCAGCAGCCAAGAATCGTCGAGCTATGGCTACACCTTC. It yields the protein CASSQESSSYGYTF.

The chain links TRBV18 to TRBJ2-5; 11 positions match TRBD2. The CDR3 extends over 15 amino acids. The trim removed 1 base at V and 3 bases at J, leaving 1 base unmatched. Per the germline V gene, CDR1 is KGHSH and CDR2 is LQKENI. For the CDR3, the DNA is TGTGCCAGCTCACCACTGGGACTAGCGGAAGAGACCCAGTACTTC. Amino acid sequence: CASSPLGLAEETQYF. The complete variable domain, with remaining parts taken from reference TRBV18 and TRBJ2-5, reads NAGVMQNPRHLVRRRGQEARLRCSPMKGHSHVYWYRQLPEEGLKFMVYLQKENIIDESGMPKERFSAEFPKEGPSILRIQQVVRGDSAAYFCASSPLGLAEETQYFGPGTRLLVL.

The V and J genes are TRBV19 and TRBJ1-1; D remains unclear. The V gene lost 5 bases and the J gene lost 4 bases, with 11 bases spanning the gap. Germline CDR1 is LNHDA and CDR2 is SQIVND (reference sequence). The CDR3 loop spans 13 amino acids. CDR3 in DNA: TGTGCCAGTAGTTATAAAGGCGTCACTGAAGCTTTCTTT. Its protein is CASSYKGVTEAFF.

V usage is TRBV7-9 and J usage is TRBJ1-1; D is ambiguous. Germline lookup yields CDR1 SEHNR and CDR2 FQNEAQ (reference sequence). There are 13 residues in the CDR3. V gave up 0 bases and J gave up 10 bases, with 12 bases separating them. This CDR3 reads CASSLASGTGAFF. In nucleotides, the CDR3 is TGTGCCAGCAGCTTAGCGTCAGGCACGGGAGCTTTCTTT. Using reference TRBV7-9 and TRBJ1-1 for the parts outside the CDR3, the full variable domain is DTGVSQNPRHKITKRGQNVTFRCDPISEHNRLYWYRQTLGQGPEFLTYFQNEAQLEKSRLLSDRFSAERPKGSFSTLEIQRTEQGDSAMYLCASSLASGTGAFFGQGTRLTVV.

This chain links TRBV5-6 with TRBJ2-7; 7 bases agree with TRBD1. From germline, CDR1 is SGHDT and CDR2 YYEEEE. CDR3 length: 15 amino acids. The V segment lost 4 bases and the J segment 4 bases; nucleotides outside the gene matches: 11. CDR3 residues: CASSPPTGQFYEQYF. As DNA, the CDR3 is TGTGCCAGCAGCCCGCCAACGGGACAGTTTTACGAGCAGTACTTC.

The chain combines TRBV4-2 with TRBJ1-2; a weak D match, TRBD1 (5 bases). This CDR3 spans 13 amino acids. Trimming shortened V by 5 bases and J by 10 bases, and 17 bases separated the two germline ends. Germline CDR1 LGHNA, CDR2 YNFKEQ. CDR3 DNA: TGTGCCAGCAGCGGGGGACTGCATGGTGCCTACACCTTC. Amino acid sequence: CASSGGLHGAYTF.

This clone was counted between two and nine times. The chain links TRBV4-2 to TRBJ2-3, with 11 nucleotides matching TRBD1. The CDR3 loop spans 18 amino acids. Germline CDR1 is LGHNA and CDR2 is YNFKEQ. V gave up 2 bases and J gave up 3 bases; unmatched junction bases: 10. DNA of the CDR3: TGTGCCAGCAGCCAATGGGCCTCCGGGACAGGGGGGACAGATACGCAGTATTTT. It is translated as CASSQWASGTGGTDTQYF.

This chain links TRBV20-1 with TRBJ1-2; the D is unclear. CDR1 and CDR2 (germline): DFQATT, SNEGSKA (reference sequence). Trimming removed 3 bases at V and 8 bases at J, with 10 bases between. The CDR3 runs 11 residues. The CDR3 spells CSASNGVGYTF. In DNA, the CDR3 is TGCAGTGCTAGTAACGGGGTCGGCTACACCTTC.

The chain links TRBV29-1 to TRBJ1-1; D is ambiguous. The CDR3 contains 11 residues. Trimming left V 7 bases short and J 4 bases short, with 10 bases between. Per germline, CDR1 SQVTM and CDR2 ANQGSEA. The CDR3 region has the DNA TGCAGCGCCCCCTGGGGCACTGAAGCTTTCTTT. Protein product: CSAPWGTEAFF.

This sequence joins TRBV7-9 and TRBJ2-5; 12 positions match TRBD2. Germline assignment: CDR1 SEHNR and CDR2 FQNEAQ (reference sequence). The CDR3 length is 16 residues. Trimming cost V 4 bases and J 5 bases; bases outside gene matches: 8. For the CDR3, the DNA is TGTGCCAGCAGCTCCCGGACTAGCGGGAAGGTGGAGACCCAGTACTTC. Translation gives CASSSRTSGKVETQYF.

This rearrangement joins TRBV13 to TRBJ2-1; 12 bases line up with TRBD2. There are 16 residues in the CDR3. Germline CDR1 is PRHDT and CDR2 is FYEKMQ (reference sequence). J was trimmed by 9 bases and V by 5 bases; bases with no gene match: 11. In nucleotides, the CDR3 is TGTGCCAGCAGCCAGCTCAGGACTAGCGGGGATGGTGAGCAGTTCTTC. The encoded protein is CASSQLRTSGDGEQFF.

The J gene is TRBJ1-1, the V gene TRBV29-1; 10 bases fit TRBD1. The CDR3 runs to 14 residues. Germline V CDR1 and CDR2: SQVTM, ANQGSEA. The ends lost 7 bases at V and 5 bases at J; junction bases unmatched: 10. The CDR3 bases are TGCAGCGCTGCCCGACAGGGGGCTAGAACTGAAGCTTTCTTT. Its protein product is CSAARQGARTEAFF.

The chain employs TRBV19 and TRBJ2-1; possibly TRBD2 for D (5 bases). Trimming removed 3 bases from V and 3 bases from J, with 15 bases in between. The CDR3 contains 16 residues. Germline V gives CDR1 LNHDA, CDR2 SQIVND (reference sequence). The CDR3 sequence is CASSISEGSGYNEQFF. The CDR3 coding sequence is TGTGCCAGTAGTATCAGCGAGGGAAGTGGCTACAATGAGCAGTTCTTC.

The chain employs TRBV27 and TRBJ2-7; D is unclear. V lost 6 bases, J lost 2 bases, and 5 bases lay in between. The germline V gene has CDR1 MNHEY and CDR2 SMNVEV (reference sequence). The CDR3 loop spans 11 amino acids. CDR3 loop: CASSLTYEQYF. CDR3 bases: TGTGCCAGCAGCCTGACCTACGAGCAGTACTTC.

The rearrangement links TRBV7-2 to TRBJ2-1, with 13 positions matching TRBD2. The germline V gene has CDR1 SGHTA and CDR2 FQGNSA. With 5 bases clipped from V and 6 bases from J, the junction kept 10 bases outside the gene matches. The CDR3 covers 17 residues. The CDR3 sequence: CASSRRLAGGNSNEQFF. The CDR3 bases are TGTGCCAGCAGCCGTAGACTAGCGGGAGGTAACTCCAATGAGCAGTTCTTC.

J is TRBJ2-1 and V is TRBV6-5; D is possibly TRBD1 or TRBD2 (5 bases each). Germline lookup yields CDR1 MNHEY and CDR2 SVGAGI. This CDR3 is built from 15 residues. Trimming shortened V by 5 bases and J by 1 base, and 12 bases separated the two germline ends. For the CDR3, the DNA is TGTGCCAGCAGTGCAACCTGGGGGTCCTACAATGAGCAGTTCTTC. Amino acids: CASSATWGSYNEQFF.

The chain joins TRBV7-6 to TRBJ2-3, with 10 bases that match TRBD2. The germline gives CDR1 SGHVS, CDR2 FNYEAQ. Trimming at V came to 1 base and at J to 5 bases, leaving 9 bases not matched to a gene. The CDR3 covers 17 residues. This CDR3 reads CASSLVTAGGIRDTQYF. CDR3 sequence (DNA): TGTGCCAGCAGCTTAGTAACAGCGGGAGGGATTCGAGATACGCAGTATTTT.

The chain combines TRBV29-1 with TRBJ1-2; D uncertain. CDR3 length equals 11 residues. The V and J ends lost 4 bases and 5 bases respectively, with 8 bases between them. Germline V gene lookup returns CDR1 SQVTM and CDR2 ANQGSEA. The CDR3 DNA sequence: TGCAGCGTTGCTTGGTCGTATGGCTACACCTTC. Translating it yields CSVAWSYGYTF.

The rearrangement links TRBV19 to TRBJ1-5; 8 nucleotides align to TRBD1. CDR1 is LNHDA, CDR2 SQIVND, per germline (reference sequence). The trim removed 5 bases at V and 3 bases at J, leaving 0 bases unmatched. The CDR3 runs to 13 residues. The CDR3 loop reads CASSQGANQPQHF. The CDR3 bases are TGTGCCAGTAGTCAGGGGGCCAATCAGCCCCAGCATTTT.

The chain joins TRBV15 to TRBJ1-2; weak D call: TRBD1 (5 bases). This CDR3 has 13 amino acids. Trimming shortened V by 8 bases and J by 2 bases, and 12 bases separated the two germline ends. Germline V gene lookup returns CDR1 LNHNV and CDR2 YYDKDF (reference sequence). The CDR3 region has the DNA TGTGCCACCGCACAGGACCTCAACTATGGCTACACCTTC. It is translated as CATAQDLNYGYTF.

This rearrangement joins TRBV28 to TRBJ1-3, with 7 bases that match TRBD1. The CDR3 is made up of 14 amino acids. Germline V lookup: CDR1 MDHEN, CDR2 SYDVKM. Trimming took 6 bases from V and 7 from J; bases not matched to a gene: 9. In nucleotides, the CDR3 is TGTGCCAGCAGCGTCGCGGACAGGATGAACACCATATATTTT. It encodes CASSVADRMNTIYF. Full variable domain (missing parts from reference TRBV28 and TRBJ1-3): DVKVTQSSRYLVKRTGEKVFLECVQDMDHENMFWYRQDPGLGLRLIYFSYDVKMKEKGDIPEGYSVSREKKERFSLILESASTNQTSMYLCASSVADRMNTIYFGEGSWLTVV.

The J gene is TRBJ2-5, the V gene TRBV7-9; D is undetermined. CDR3 length: 16 residues. Looked up from germline, CDR1 is SEHNR and CDR2 is FQNEAQ (reference sequence). With 5 bases removed from V and 2 bases from J, the gap between germline ends came to 18 bases. CDR3 DNA: TGTGCCAGCAGCCCCAAAGGGCTAGTCGATCAAGAGACCCAGTACTTC. Amino acids: CASSPKGLVDQETQYF.

Details on this clone: The identical CDR3 is also encoded by other nucleotide sequences in the sample. This chain links TRBV28 with TRBJ1-5; D gene unclear. The germline V gene encodes CDR1 MDHEN and CDR2 SYDVKM. Trimming stripped 2 bases from V and 6 bases from J, with 5 bases between. The CDR3 consists of 12 residues. The CDR3 DNA follows: TGTGCCAGCAGTTTACAGCGTCAGCCCCAGCATTTT. It translates to CASSLQRQPQHF.